The present entry profiles one TCR beta chain with its context. The data stem from a study of technical replicates of blood from a few donors. CDR1 LNHDA and CDR2 SQIVND come from the germline V gene (reference sequence). This CDR3 is built from 16 residues. The J segment lost 5 bases and the V segment lost 7 bases, leaving 12 bases of the junction unmatched. Sequencing used immunoSEQ multiplex PCR; TCRdb keeps in-frame clones, though not all of them. The sample has about 50,000 clones, over 90% seen once. The specimen was PBMCs. The sequence was collected from a human donor in good health. Some clones in this sample may be carry-over from other donors' samples. The chain employs TRBV19 and TRBJ1-5; 9 bases line up with TRBD1. Written as DNA, the CDR3 is TGTGCCAGTAAAGACAGGGGGTATGGTGTTCATCAGCCCCAGCATTTT. Protein sequence: CASKDRGYGVHQPQHF.